This T cell receptor (beta chain) was sequenced in a study of T-cell memory formation after mild COVID-19. Study conclusions and caveats: Some clones that responded were present in memory (sampled pre-infection), which suggests cross-reactive memory joined. CD4/CD8 balance held among clones contracting day 15 to 85, and later expanders leaned CD4+. Clones that contracted clustered mainly in CM and EM if CD4+ and in EMRA if CD8+.

The CDR3 is 14 amino acids. V lost 5 bases to trimming and J lost 6 bases, with 16 bases between them. CDR1 KGHSH and CDR2 LQKENI come from the germline V gene. The TCR alpha and TCR beta cDNA libraries, bearing sample barcodes and UMIs, were generated by 5'RACE using constant-segment primers. Using its own MiXCR run on the 5' RACE reads, TCRdb lists one record per CDR3 protein. This sample has about 160,000 distinct CDR3 sequences, with 30% to 35% found just once. To note about this clonotype: What it binds is not known.

The sequence was obtained from an adult woman who had mild COVID-19 (a few samples of this study predate the infection). Cell type and time point are not known. The sequencing sample was made of PBMCs or a T cell subset sorted from them (not recorded which). This chain links TRBV18 with TRBJ1-1; D unclear. CDR3 nucleotides: TGTGCCAGCTCAACCTACACGGGAAACCCTGAAGCTTTCTTT. It encodes CASSTYTGNPEAFF. The full variable domain, its missing parts supplied by reference TRBV18 and TRBJ1-1, is NAGVMQNPRHLVRRRGQEARLRCSPMKGHSHVYWYRQLPEEGLKFMVYLQKENIIDESGMPKERFSAEFPKEGPSILRIQQVVRGDSAAYFCASSTYTGNPEAFFGQGTRLTVV.